Shown below are 30 T cell receptor beta chains from a single sample sequenced in a study of blood T cell repertoires in COVID-19. Measured with immunoSEQ multiplex PCR; TCRdb has only the in-frame clones, and not every one. The sample has just over 250,000 clones; about 91% are singletons. Material: peripheral blood. All receptors derive from a person aged 18 to 30 with COVID-19, enrolled during active disease.

The chain uses TRBV9 and TRBJ1-2, with 10 bases fitting TRBD1. J gave up 6 bases and V 0 bases, and 8 bases lay outside the gene matches. Germline loops: CDR1 SGDLS, CDR2 YYNGEE. The CDR3 is 16 residues long. The CDR3 loop reads CASSVDDRGLHHGYTF. The CDR3 region has the DNA TGTGCCAGCAGCGTAGATGACAGGGGGCTCCATCATGGCTACACCTTC.

The chain couples TRBV6-6 to TRBJ1-4; 7 positions match TRBD1. Germline trimming cut 10 bases from V and 7 bases from J; bases unmatched to any gene: 3. Germline CDR1 is MNHNY and CDR2 is SVGAGI (reference sequence). The CDR3 loop spans 11 amino acids. The CDR3 bases are TGTGCCATAAGACAGGGTGAAAAACTGTTTTTT. Translated: CAIRQGEKLFF.

CDR3 nucleotide sequence: TGTGCCAGCAGTTTAGTGGCCTCCTACGAGCAGTACTTC. Encoded protein: CASSLVASYEQYF. This chain links TRBV28 with TRBJ2-7, with D hard to call. V shed 2 bases and J shed 0 bases, with 5 bases lying between them. This CDR3 is built from 13 residues. Germline loops: CDR1 MDHEN, CDR2 SYDVKM.

V and J are TRBV5-1 and TRBJ2-1; TRBD1 aligns across 9 bases. The CDR3 extends over 15 amino acids. V lost 3 bases and J lost 8; bases outside the gene matches: 9. Germline CDR1 SGHRS, CDR2 YFSETQ. The CDR3 coding sequence is TGCGCCAGCAGCTCCTCCGGGACAGGGACCCATGAGCAGTTCTTC. Translation gives CASSSSGTGTHEQFF.

This clone appeared a single time. V is TRBV24-1 and J is TRBJ2-1; TRBD1 matches at 7 bases. Germline V CDR1 and CDR2: KGHDR, SFDVKD. The CDR3 is made up of 14 amino acids. V shed 2 bases and J 4 bases; nucleotides not matched to a gene: 1. CDR3 DNA: TGTGCCACCAGTGATTCGACAGGGTACAATGAGCAGTTCTTC. Its protein is CATSDSTGYNEQFF.

The chain uses TRBV3-1 (or the pseudogene TRBV3-2) and TRBJ2-4, with D possibly matching TRBD1 (6 bases). Germline V CDR1 and CDR2: LGHDT, YNNKEL (reference sequence). The CDR3 contains 14 residues. The V and J ends lost 4 bases and 1 base respectively, with 8 bases between them. CDR3 region: CASSLRGAKNIQYF. The CDR3 DNA sequence: TGTGCCAGCAGCCTAAGGGGGGCCAAAAACATTCAGTACTTC.

On this clone: The junction departs from germline at one end; a sequencing error may be responsible. The chain uses TRBV13 and TRBJ2-1; 12 nucleotides match TRBD2. This CDR3 comprises 13 residues. Germline CDR1 and CDR2: PRHDT and FYEKMQ (reference sequence). The CDR3 here is CASSLGPTSGSVF. The CDR3 DNA reads as TGTGCCAGCAGCTTGGGACCGACTAGCGGGAGTGTCTTC.

This clone was seen only once. V and J are TRBV7-3 and TRBJ1-1, with TRBD1 matching over 8 bases. Per germline, CDR1 SGHTA and CDR2 FQGTGA. Trimming at V came to 3 bases and at J to 6 bases, leaving 6 bases not matched to a gene. The CDR3 consists of 14 residues. The CDR3 region has the DNA TGTGCCAGCAGCTTTGGGGACAGGATCGCTGAAGCTTTCTTT. It encodes CASSFGDRIAEAFF.

V and J are TRBV7-2 and TRBJ2-3, with a tentative D call TRBD2 (5 bases). The germline V gene has CDR1 SGHTA and CDR2 FQGNSA. Trimming shortened V by 5 bases and J by 2 bases, and 17 bases separated the two germline ends. This CDR3 has 16 amino acids. CDR3 DNA sequence: TGTGCCAGCAGCCCACGCCCTCGGGGTCTCACAGATACGCAGTATTTT. This gives the protein CASSPRPRGLTDTQYF.

The V and J genes are TRBV6-1 and TRBJ1-5, with 10 bases matching TRBD1. The germline CDR1 and CDR2 sequences are MNHNS and SASEGT. V was pared by 3 bases and J by 7 bases, with 3 bases of the junction left unmatched. This CDR3 region has 14 residues. The CDR3 DNA sequence: TGTGCCAGCAGTGAGGACAGGGGGGGACAGCCCCAGCATTTT. Amino acids: CASSEDRGGQPQHF.

This clone was picked up one time. The chain joins TRBV7-2 to TRBJ1-5; D may be TRBD1 (6 bases). Trimming pared 1 base from V and 6 bases from J, leaving 7 bases between. The germline gives CDR1 SGHTA, CDR2 FQGNSA. The CDR3 length is 13 residues. CDR3 protein: CASSLVGGQPQHF. The CDR3 region has the DNA TGTGCCAGCAGCTTAGTAGGGGGTCAGCCCCAGCATTTT.

This clone was seen a handful of times. This rearrangement joins TRBV27 to TRBJ2-3; 8 positions match TRBD2. Trimming removed 3 bases from V and 6 bases from J; junction bases left unmatched: 14. The CDR3 runs 17 residues. The germline gives CDR1 MNHEY, CDR2 SMNVEV (reference sequence). The CDR3 nucleotides read TGTGCCAGCAGTTTCCGAATGGGACTAGGACGCGGCGATACGCAGTATTTT. Its translation is CASSFRMGLGRGDTQYF.

This chain joins TRBV6-5 and TRBJ1-5, with TRBD1 as a possible D gene (5 bases). Germline V gene lookup returns CDR1 MNHEY and CDR2 SVGAGI. The CDR3 sequence is 12 residues long. Trimming took 8 bases from V and 7 from J, leaving 12 bases between them. The CDR3 loop reads CASGRGGQPQHF. In DNA form, the CDR3 reads TGTGCCAGCGGACGGGGGGGGCAGCCCCAGCATTTT.

This sequence joins TRBV5-1 and TRBJ1-4, with D possibly matching TRBD1 (5 bases). The CDR3 contains 13 residues. Per germline, CDR1 SGHRS and CDR2 YFSETQ. V was cut by 4 bases and J by 6 bases, with 10 bases left in between. The CDR3 DNA sequence: TGCGCCAGCAGCCCGGGGGGAGATGAAAAACTGTTTTTT. Translating it yields CASSPGGDEKLFF.

The chain employs TRBV5-5 and TRBJ2-1; D not resolved. Germline V CDR1 and CDR2: SGHKS, YYEKEE (reference sequence). V lost 0 bases to trimming and J lost 7 bases, with 14 bases between them. CDR3 length equals 15 residues. The CDR3 here is CASSLGRSPLNEQFF. DNA for the CDR3: TGTGCCAGCAGCTTGGGACGGAGCCCCTTGAATGAGCAGTTCTTC.

This clone appeared a single time. The V and J genes are TRBV28 and TRBJ2-6; possible D gene TRBD2, 6 bases. The length of the CDR3 is 15 residues. The ends were cut back, 5 bases at V and 4 bases at J, with 12 bases in the middle. Germline values: CDR1 MDHEN, CDR2 SYDVKM. DNA for the CDR3: TGTGCCAGCAGTCCTCGGGAGACAGGGGCCAACGTCCTGACTTTC. Translation: CASSPRETGANVLTF.

The chain couples TRBV27 to TRBJ1-4; D is perhaps TRBD1 (6 bases). The CDR3 consists of 16 residues. In germline, CDR1 is MNHEY, CDR2 SMNVEV (reference sequence). Trimming removed 0 bases from V and 6 bases from J, with 14 bases in between. CDR3 nucleotides: TGTGCCAGCAGTTTATCCACCAGGGGCATACATGAAAAACTGTTTTTT. This sequence encodes CASSLSTRGIHEKLFF.

In this sample, this clone turned up a few times. V is TRBV4-1 and J is TRBJ1-5; D is unresolved. The CDR3 totals 14 residues. V dropped 0 bases and J dropped 4 bases, with 7 bases sitting between them. From germline, CDR1 is MGHRA and CDR2 YSYEKL. The CDR3 protein is CASSQEEGNQPQHF. Here the CDR3 DNA reads TGCGCCAGCAGCCAAGAAGAGGGAAATCAGCCCCAGCATTTT.

This chain joins TRBV11-3 and TRBJ2-3; D is unclear. This CDR3 contains 15 residues. Germline lookup yields CDR1 SGHNT and CDR2 YENEEA. V was clipped by 5 bases and J by 3 bases, with 15 bases between them. The CDR3 is CASSVYPTDTDTQYF. The CDR3 coding sequence is TGTGCCAGCAGCGTTTACCCGACTGATACAGATACGCAGTATTTT.

The chain joins TRBV3-1 (or the pseudogene TRBV3-2) to TRBJ1-2, with D perhaps matching TRBD1 (5 bases). CDR3 size: 13 residues. The V and J ends lost 3 bases and 2 bases respectively, with 7 bases between them. CDR1 is LGHDT and CDR2 is YNNKEL in the germline V gene (reference sequence). This chain's CDR3 is CASSHRENYGYTF. The CDR3 coding sequence is TGTGCCAGCAGCCACAGGGAAAACTATGGCTACACCTTC.

The V call is TRBV23-1, the J call TRBJ1-1; 12 bases agree with TRBD1. TRBV23-1 is an open reading frame, and its role is uncertain. The CDR3 consists of 16 residues. The V gene end was trimmed by 4 bases and the J gene end by 4 bases; junction bases not matched to a gene: 7. CDR3 loop: CASSRRDRGRGTEAFF. The DNA for the CDR3 is TGCGCCAGCAGTCGCCGGGACAGGGGGCGAGGCACTGAAGCTTTCTTT.

The chain recombines TRBV9 with TRBJ2-1, with D perhaps TRBD2 (5 bases). The V end was cut by 4 bases, the J end by 1 base, with 12 bases between. CDR3 length equals 15 residues. Germline assignment: CDR1 SGDLS and CDR2 YYNGEE. CDR3 bases: TGTGCCAGCAGCCCCGGACTCAATTCCTACAATGAGCAGTTCTTC. Translation gives CASSPGLNSYNEQFF.

This chain joins TRBV2 and TRBJ1-3, with D tentatively TRBD1 (5 bases). V shed 7 bases and J shed 5 bases, with 9 bases lying between them. Germline CDR1 is SNHLY and CDR2 is FYNNEI. The CDR3 extends over 12 amino acids. In DNA, the CDR3 is TGTGCCAGCACCAGGGTGAGAAACACCATATATTTT. Translated, it gives CASTRVRNTIYF.

This chain links TRBV18 with TRBJ2-1; TRBD2 aligns across 7 bases. Germline values: CDR1 KGHSH, CDR2 LQKENI. This CDR3 has 15 residues. With V trimmed by 5 bases and J by 6 bases, 10 bases remained unmatched. The CDR3 here is CASSVIAGEGNEQFF. CDR3 DNA: TGTGCCAGCTCAGTAATCGCGGGAGAAGGCAATGAGCAGTTCTTC. The variable domain in full, with the rest retrieved from reference TRBV18 and TRBJ2-1, is NAGVMQNPRHLVRRRGQEARLRCSPMKGHSHVYWYRQLPEEGLKFMVYLQKENIIDESGMPKERFSAEFPKEGPSILRIQQVVRGDSAAYFCASSVIAGEGNEQFFGPGTRLTVL.

The V gene is TRBV28, the J gene TRBJ1-3; D is unresolved. The CDR3 is made up of 14 amino acids. The V end lost 5 bases, the J end lost 0 bases, and 8 bases lay between the germline ends. Germline V gene data show CDR1 as MDHEN and CDR2 as SYDVKM. The CDR3 reads CASSGPISGNTIYF. For the CDR3, the DNA is TGTGCCAGCAGTGGGCCCATCTCTGGAAACACCATATATTTT.

This chain links TRBV24-1 with TRBJ2-7; D is ambiguous. CDR1 and CDR2 (germline): KGHDR, SFDVKD. Trimming took 2 bases from V and 6 from J, leaving 4 bases between them. The CDR3 sequence is 11 residues long. The CDR3 DNA reads TGTGCCACCAGTGATTCTTCCGAGCAGTACTTC. Its protein is CATSDSSEQYF.

The chain carries TRBV11-2 and TRBJ2-7; tentatively, D is TRBD2 (6 bases). The ends were cut back, 7 bases at V and 3 bases at J, with 13 bases in the middle. This CDR3 comprises 13 residues. The germline V gene has CDR1 SGHAT and CDR2 FQNNGV. The CDR3 region is CASTPGENYEQYF. The CDR3 bases are TGTGCCAGCACCCCGGGGGAAAACTACGAGCAGTACTTC.

A single count supports this clone. The chain joins TRBV5-4 to TRBJ2-3, with TRBD2 matching 12 bases. V lost 5 bases, J lost 0 bases, and 7 bases stayed unmatched. This CDR3 is 17 amino acids long. CDR1 is SGHNT and CDR2 is YYREEE in the germline V gene (reference sequence). The CDR3 DNA reads as TGTGCCAGCAGTTTGTTCCTAGCGGGGGGGAGCACAGATACGCAGTATTTT. This gives the protein CASSLFLAGGSTDTQYF.

The chain joins TRBV11-2 to TRBJ2-2, with 7 nucleotides matching TRBD2. From germline, CDR1 is SGHAT and CDR2 FQNNGV. The V segment lost 1 base and the J segment 1 base; nucleotides outside the gene matches: 6. The CDR3 is 17 residues long. This chain's CDR3 is CASSLVIQRGNTGELFF. DNA for the CDR3: TGTGCCAGCAGCTTAGTGATCCAGCGGGGGAACACCGGGGAGCTGTTTTTT.

The V call is TRBV5-1, the J call TRBJ2-3, with a weak D call TRBD1 (5 bases). The germline V and J ends were trimmed by 4 bases and 2 bases, with 8 bases remaining between them. CDR1 and CDR2 from the germline V gene are SGHRS and YFSETQ. There are 13 residues in the CDR3. CDR3 sequence reads: CASSPTVTDTQYF. As DNA, the CDR3 is TGCGCCAGCAGCCCGACAGTCACAGATACGCAGTATTTT. Full variable domain (remainder filled in from reference TRBV5-1 and TRBJ2-3): KAGVTQTPRYLIKTRGQQVTLSCSPISGHRSVSWYQQTPGQGLQFLFEYFSETQRNKGNFPGRFSGRQFSNSRSEMNVSTLELGDSALYLCASSPTVTDTQYFGPGTRLTVL.